These T cell receptor beta chains were read from a single sample in a study of blood T cell repertoires in COVID-19. Profiled with immunoSEQ multiplex PCR; TCRdb holds only in-frame clones, not every one. Of about 78,000 clones listed, under 85% are singletons. The sequenced material came from peripheral blood. The receptors here all came from a human donor in a cohort sampled during active COVID-19. Each CDR3 is given with its conserved first and last residue. A D gene is named only where the DNA matches it firmly. Size values are once, few and many counts, or a class for expanded clones, and some rows have none.

abundance	d_gene	v_gene	j_gene	CDR3aa	CDR3nt
.	TRBD1	TRBV29-1	TRBJ1-1	CSVEAQQGAEAFF	TGCAGCGTTGAAGCCCAGCAGGGGGCAGAAGCTTTCTTT
.	TRBD2	TRBV11-3	TRBJ2-3	CASSLVLAGATDTQYF	TGTGCCAGCAGCTTAGTACTAGCGGGGGCCACAGATACGCAGTATTTT
.	TRBD2	TRBV28	TRBJ2-2	CASTLAGGGTGELFF	TGTGCCAGCACCTTGGCCGGGGGAGGGACCGGGGAGCTGTTTTTT
.	.	TRBV2	TRBJ1-1	CASSGGSMNTEAFF	TGTGCCAGCAGTGGAGGGAGCATGAACACTGAAGCTTTCTTT
few	.	TRBV2	TRBJ2-7	CASRTLDSYEQYF	TGTGCCAGCAGGACCCTCGACAGCTACGAGCAGTACTTC
few	.	TRBV19	TRBJ1-1	CASSRGGGQFLMNTEAFF	TGTGCCAGTAGTAGGGGAGGCGGGCAATTCCTCATGAACACTGAAGCTTTCTTT
.	.	TRBV5-6	TRBJ1-2	CASSLMTTRDYGYTF	TGTGCCAGCAGCTTGATGACCACCCGGGACTATGGCTACACCTTC
.	.	TRBV4-3	TRBJ2-7	CASSPGSSYEQYF	TGCGCCAGCAGCCCGGGGAGCTCCTACGAGCAGTACTTC
.	.	TRBV2	TRBJ1-3	CASSEDTYSGNTIYF	TGTGCCAGCAGTGAGGACACTTACTCTGGAAACACCATATATTTT
.	.	TRBV6-5	TRBJ2-5	CASSPQGFGETQYF	TGTGCCAGCAGCCCCCAGGGGTTCGGGGAGACCCAGTACTTC
.	TRBD1	TRBV5-1	TRBJ1-5	CASSPRRDRGRYKPQHF	TGCGCCAGCAGCCCGCGACGGGACAGGGGGCGATACAAGCCCCAGCATTTT
few	.	TRBV12-3/TRBV12-4	TRBJ1-1	CASSFMNTEAFF	TGTGCCAGCAGTTTTATGAACACTGAAGCTTTCTTT
.	TRBD1	TRBV5-6	TRBJ2-5	CASSFDRGLTGGETQYF	TGTGCCAGCAGCTTCGACAGGGGGCTAACCGGGGGAGAGACCCAGTACTTC
.	TRBD2	TRBV6-5	TRBJ2-7	CASSYSLAANYEQYF	TGTGCCAGCAGTTACTCGCTAGCGGCCAACTACGAGCAGTACTTC
.	.	TRBV2	TRBJ1-6	CASSDGPGWSYNSPLHF	TGTGCCAGCAGTGACGGGCCGGGATGGTCCTATAATTCACCCCTCCACTTT
.	TRBD1	TRBV6-5	TRBJ1-2	CASRAMGQIPGYTF	TGTGCCAGCAGGGCTATGGGACAGATCCCGGGCTACACCTTC
.	.	TRBV7-8	TRBJ2-6	CASGAREGFSSGANVLTF	TGTGCCAGCGGTGCCCGTGAGGGCTTCTCTTCTGGGGCCAACGTCCTGACTTTC
.	.	TRBV5-1	TRBJ1-2	CASSLGGTDGYTF	TGCGCCAGCAGCTTGGGCGGGACGGATGGCTACACCTTC
.	.	TRBV5-4	TRBJ1-4	CASSPGLNEKLFF	TGTGCCAGCAGCCCCGGGTTGAATGAAAAACTGTTTTTT
.	TRBD1	TRBV6-5	TRBJ2-7	CASGRQGAYYEQYF	TGTGCCAGCGGACGACAGGGAGCCTATTACGAGCAGTACTTC
.	.	TRBV28	TRBJ2-5	CASSLGQTRETQYF	TGTGCCAGCAGTTTAGGGCAGACAAGGGAGACCCAGTACTTC
.	TRBD2	TRBV2	TRBJ2-1	CASRGLAGGNEQFF	TGTGCCAGCAGGGGACTAGCGGGGGGTAATGAGCAGTTCTTC
.	TRBD1	TRBV9	TRBJ2-7	CASSVGQGGYEQYF	TGTGCCAGCAGCGTAGGACAGGGGGGCTACGAGCAGTACTTC
.	TRBD2	TRBV4-2	TRBJ2-3	CASSQGLAGPWGTQYF	TGTGCCAGCAGCCAGGGACTAGCGGGCCCGTGGGGTACGCAGTATTTT
.	.	TRBV18	TRBJ2-1	CASSPLAQASYNEQFF	TGTGCCAGCTCACCACTCGCTCAGGCCTCCTACAATGAGCAGTTCTTC
.	.	TRBV5-6	TRBJ2-2	CASSFRGTGELFF	TGTGCCAGCAGCTTTCGAGGGACCGGGGAGCTGTTTTTT
.	TRBD1	TRBV5-6	TRBJ2-7	CASSAGTGPDEQYF	TGTGCCAGCAGCGCCGGGACAGGCCCGGACGAGCAGTACTTC
.	TRBD1	TRBV4-3	TRBJ2-7	CASSQVDRNEQYF	TGCGCCAGCAGCCAAGTGGACAGGAACGAGCAGTACTTC
.	.	TRBV6-5	TRBJ2-7	CASSPTFFGAYEQYF	TGTGCCAGCAGTCCTACCTTTTTCGGGGCCTACGAGCAGTACTTC
.	TRBD2	TRBV5-1	TRBJ2-7	CASSLDGTSGAYEQYF	TGCGCCAGCAGCTTGGACGGGACTAGCGGAGCCTACGAGCAGTACTTC
.	.	TRBV5-6	TRBJ1-1	CASSLSRPVEAFF	TGTGCCAGCAGCTTATCCCGTCCGGTTGAAGCTTTCTTT
few	.	TRBV9	TRBJ2-3	CASSGRWAGLDTQYF	TGTGCCAGCAGCGGCCGCTGGGCGGGGCTGGATACGCAGTATTTT
.	TRBD2	TRBV7-3	TRBJ2-7	CASPGGGCYEQYF	TGTGCCAGCCCCGGGGGGGGGTGCTACGAGCAGTACTTC
.	.	TRBV2	TRBJ2-7	CASSDRLYEQYF	TGTGCCAGCAGTGACCGACTTTACGAGCAGTACTTC
few	.	TRBV18	TRBJ1-2	CASSEQGWDGYTF	TGTGCCAGCTCAGAACAGGGTTGGGATGGCTACACCTTC